This T cell receptor beta chain appears in the sequencing data of a study of blood T cell repertoires in COVID-19. Study in general: In each case, the material was cDNA or gDNA derived from T cells, B-cell-depleted T cells, or PBMCs.

Study processing details: Using reference gene primer amplification, nucleated cell counts were estimated. Profiling relied on immunoSEQ multiplex PCR, and the TCRdb table lists in-frame clones only, not all of them. That table gives V, J and clone size, and the DNA gave D and trimming. Among about 150,000 clones, 91% were seen once, and the ten largest hold under 0.6%. CDR3 size: 14 residues. Trimming pared 5 bases from V and 4 bases from J, leaving 14 bases between. CDR1 is LNHDA and CDR2 is SQIVND in the germline V gene (reference sequence). The specimen sequenced was peripheral blood. The chain combines TRBV19 with TRBJ2-5; D is perhaps TRBD1 (6 bases). The TCR originated in a man over 45 with acute or convalescent COVID-19. CDR3 nucleotides: TGTGCCAGTAGTCCTACAGGGAGTGGAGAGACCCAGTACTTC. Its protein product is CASSPTGSGETQYF. Using reference TRBV19 and TRBJ2-5 for the parts outside the CDR3, the full variable domain is DGGITQSPKYLFRKEGQNVTLSCEQNLNHDAMYWYRQDPGQGLRLIYYSQIVNDFQKGDIAEGYSVSREKKESFPLTVTSAQKNPTAFYLCASSPTGSGETQYFGPGTRLLVL.